This TCR beta chain was captured in a study of shared clonotypes between healthy human individuals. Whole-study findings and limits: Genetic and exposure-history diversity was limited by the small donor number. Estimated richness was generally greater in naive than memory subsets. Shared clonotypes across all four donors exceeded non-shared ones in generation probability.

Replicate PCRs run on sorted subsets employed approximately 0.2 ug DNA, 25,000 to 35,000 T cell genomes. Profiled with immunoSEQ multiplex PCR; TCRdb holds only in-frame clones, not every one. The sample lists approximately 1,500,000 clones, nearly 99% occurring once. Comments on this clone: What it binds is not known.

Losses at the gene ends were 2 bases for V and 0 bases for J; bases not matched to a gene: 4. The germline gives CDR1 SGHNT, CDR2 YYREEE (reference sequence). The CDR3 loop spans 17 amino acids. The chain is built from TRBV5-4 and TRBJ2-3; TRBD2 matches at 12 bases. Sequencing used naive CD4+ T cells sorted from blood. Subset described: CD45RA+ positively selected. The clonotype originates from a man aged 30 to 45 in good health. CDR3 protein: CASSFGGTSGSTDTQYF. The DNA for the CDR3 is TGTGCCAGCAGCTTTGGCGGGACTAGCGGGAGCACAGATACGCAGTATTTT. Full variable domain (outside the CDR3, taken from reference TRBV5-4 and TRBJ2-3): ETGVTQSPTHLIKTRGQQVTLRCSSQSGHNTVSWYQQALGQGPQFIFQYYREEENGRGNFPPRFSGLQFPNYSSELNVNALELDDSALYLCASSFGGTSGSTDTQYFGPGTRLTVL.